This TCR beta chain stems from a study of shared clonotypes between healthy human individuals. Only in-frame clones appear in the TCRdb table, and some are missing; sequencing was by immunoSEQ multiplex PCR. Of 2,500,000 or so clones detected, more than 80% appear once; the ten largest clones hold roughly 0.13%. Deletions cut 3 bases from V and 4 bases from J, with 16 bases between. Germline assignment: CDR1 KGHSH and CDR2 LQKENI. The length of the CDR3 is 15 residues. This sequence joins TRBV18 and TRBJ2-7; the D gene is possibly TRBD2 (7 bases). The sequence came from a man aged 18 to 29 in good health. The specimen sequenced was naive CD4+ T cells sorted from blood. Subset reported: CD45RA+ positively selected. The CDR3 reads CASSPPRGGGYEQYF. CDR3 sequence (DNA): TGTGCCAGCTCACCTCCAAGAGGGGGGGGATACGAGCAGTACTTC.